This entry lists 4 T cell receptor beta chains sequenced from one sample in a study of human T cells and chemical hapten exposure. TCRdb ran MiXCR on the RACE reads and lists one entry per CDR3 protein. This sample has roughly 120,000 distinct CDR3 sequences, with about 12% found just once. Time point here: patch test 1, 2 weeks after DPC sensitization. Treatment given: therapeutic diphenylcyclopropenone sensitization with weekly scalp DPC. The starting material was whole blood, obtained in connection with sensitization to the hapten diphenylcyclopropenone (DPC). The receptors stem from a woman aged 50 to 60 with alopecia areata. Some clones in this sample may be carry-over from other donors' samples.

There are a few counts of this clonotype. The J gene is TRBJ1-2, the V gene TRBV7-2, with D hard to call. V gave up 5 bases and J gave up 4 bases, with 14 bases separating them. The CDR3 has 14 residues. Germline V gene sequence: CDR1 SGHTA, CDR2 FQGNSA. The CDR3 here is CASSPPPLSYGYTF. The CDR3, as DNA: TGTGCCAGCAGCCCTCCTCCCCTCAGCTATGGCTACACCTTC. The complete variable domain, with remaining parts taken from reference TRBV7-2 and TRBJ1-2, reads GAGVSQSPSNKVTEKGKDVELRCDPISGHTALYWYRQSLGQGLEFLIYFQGNSAPDKSGLPSDRFSAERTGGSVSTLTIQRTQQEDSAVYLCASSPPPLSYGYTFGSGTRLTVV.

In regard to this clonotype: This clone may be a read error of a much larger clone one base away. The chain uses TRBV12-3 or TRBV12-4 and TRBJ1-4; tentative D call: TRBD1 (6 bases). The CDR3 length is 14 residues. V lost 6 bases, J lost 8 bases, and 16 bases lay in between. In nucleotides, the CDR3 is TGTGCCAGCAGCGCAACAGGGATACGAGAAAAACTGTTTTTT. Protein: CASSATGIREKLFF.

The CDR3 loop is CASSFSGAKNIQYF. CDR3 sequence (DNA): TGTGCCAGCAGCTTCTCGGGGGCCAAAAACATTCAGTACTTC. The chain employs TRBV11-2 and TRBJ2-4, with D perhaps matching TRBD2 (5 bases). The CDR3 is made up of 14 amino acids. Trimming stripped 3 bases from V and 1 base from J, with 7 bases between. Per the germline V gene, CDR1 is SGHAT and CDR2 is FQNNGV.

This clonotype was counted ten times or more. The V gene is TRBV5-3, the J gene TRBJ2-3; possibly TRBD2 for D (6 bases). TRBV5-3 is an ORF for which the function is uncertain. The length of the CDR3 is 18 residues. V lost 4 bases and J lost 6, with 27 bases in between. The CDR3 protein is CARSPNPGLARVRDTQYF. The CDR3 DNA follows: TGTGCCAGAAGCCCCAATCCGGGACTCGCACGGGTTAGGGATACGCAGTATTTT.